The 4 T cell receptor beta chains given below trace back to one sample, sequenced in a study of regulatory T cells in long-lasting Graves disease (dated by TCRdb to the early 2020s). Receptor amplification or capture employed multiplex PCR. Sequenced using an Illumina HiSeq 4000. TCR beta libraries were built with iRepertoire HTBI primers and Arm-PCR amplification of CDR3 regions. The public reads were reanalyzed by TCRdb: fastp trimming at Q25, MiXCR alignment, in-frame beta chains only. CDR3 protein sequences are deduplicated, and each keeps its most common genes and DNA. The sample has roughly 500,000 distinct CDR3 sequences on record, about 14% of them singletons. The ten largest make up 8% to 10% of the sample. In light of the paper, this sample's time point label describes: newly diagnosed GD, antithyroid drugs for less than 3 months. For both TCR sequencing and RNA sequencing, RNA was extracted from PBMCs using TRIzol.

The same sample was also studied in work on T cells in Graves' hyperthyroidism and ophthalmopathy.

The specimen comprised peripheral blood mononuclear cells (PBMCs), sampled at new diagnosis, from a patient treated with antithyroid drugs. Receptors originate from a man younger than 45 with Graves disease. Donor details come from another sample of the same person, matched by shared clones.

To note about this clonotype: Given a much more abundant clone one base away, this may be a read error. It is likely a read error, because the conserved phenylalanine at the end of the CDR3 is missing. The CDR3 DNA sequence: TGTGCCTGGAGTGTTCCCGCCGGCGACTACACCCTC. Its protein is CAWSVPAGDYTL. V and J are TRBV30 and TRBJ1-2; D is unresolved. V was pared by 0 bases and J by 10 bases, with 12 bases between. Per germline, CDR1 GTSNPN and CDR2 SVGIG (reference sequence). CDR3 size: 12 residues.

This clonotype came up many times. CDR3 protein: CASSAQGADQPQHF. As DNA, the CDR3 is TGTGCCAGCAGCGCTCAGGGGGCGGATCAGCCCCAGCATTTT. The V call is TRBV11-1, the J call TRBJ1-5; 8 bases agree with TRBD1. J lost 5 bases, V lost 5 bases, and 5 bases had no gene match. The germline gives CDR1 SGHAT, CDR2 FQDESV (reference sequence). CDR3 length equals 14 residues.

Comments on this clonotype: A much larger clone lies one base from this, so it may be a read error. V usage is TRBV25-1 and J usage is TRBJ2-7, with TRBD2 matching over 7 bases. The CDR3 consists of 18 residues. J gave up 3 bases and V 3 bases, and 17 bases lay outside the gene matches. Germline loops: CDR1 MGHDK, CDR2 SYGVNS. The CDR3 here is CASSDNPGLTGGDYEQYF. For the CDR3, the DNA is TGTGCCAGCAGTGATAATCCGGGACTAACGGGAGGAGACTACGAGCAGTACTTC.

The J gene is TRBJ2-1, the V gene TRBV4-1, with 8 bases aligning to TRBD2. Germline V gene sequence: CDR1 MGHRA, CDR2 YSYEKL. The CDR3 contains 17 residues. Unmatched junction bases numbered 16, after V lost 4 bases and J lost 8 bases. This CDR3 reads CASSPLLVAGGGDEQFF. The CDR3 bases are TGCGCCAGCAGCCCCCTCCTGGTTGCGGGAGGTGGAGATGAGCAGTTCTTC.